This paragraph reports one T cell receptor (beta chain). Its specificity is unknown. The sample is drawn from a study of cytomegalovirus exposure and HLA in healthy donors. Study results and limitations: Later analysis associated a missense DCLRE1C variant with TCR beta V- and J-gene trimming.

The CDR3 is made up of 15 amino acids. Germline V gives CDR1 GTSNPN, CDR2 SVGIG (reference sequence). V was shortened by 4 bases and J by 4 bases, with 19 bases between the two germline ends. The PCR used 60 Vbeta and 13 Jbeta primers. Data came from immunoSEQ multiplex PCR; TCRdb stores just in-frame clones and leaves some out. This table lists 110,000 to 150,000 clones. Sequencing was carried out using PBMCs. This chain joins TRBV30 and TRBJ1-1, with a possible D match to TRBD1 (5 bases). The sequence came from a man aged 35-49 years in good health and CMV-seronegative. CDR3 loop: CAWNWFGGTSTEAFF. Written as DNA, the CDR3 is TGTGCCTGGAATTGGTTTGGCGGGACGAGCACTGAAGCTTTCTTT.